Sequencing of this T cell receptor (beta chain) was carried out in a study of blood T cell repertoires in COVID-19. Study at large: The United States, Italy and Spain supplied acute and convalescent COVID-19 samples. PBMCs, B-cell-depleted T cells, or T cells provided the cDNA or gDNA that made up the material.

The ends lost 1 base at V and 7 bases at J; junction bases unmatched: 7. The CDR3 runs to 15 residues. The germline gives CDR1 SGHAT, CDR2 FQNNGV. The authors' processing: Amplifying reference gene primers gave estimates of nucleated cell counts. Generated by immunoSEQ multiplex PCR, the TCRdb table keeps only in-frame clones and is missing some. The V and J calls and clone size come from that table; D and trimming were worked out from the DNA. Here the sample spans fewer than 250,000 clones, around 85% being singletons. The chain is built from TRBV11-2 and TRBJ2-1; 7 nucleotides align to TRBD2. Sequenced sample: peripheral blood. The receptor was derived from an older woman with active or convalescent COVID-19. The CDR3 DNA follows: TGTGCCAGCAGCTTAGTGCGGGAGCCGACTAATGAGCAGTTCTTC. It encodes CASSLVREPTNEQFF.